This T cell receptor beta chain was identified in a study of T cell responses to AZD1222 COVID-19 vaccine. Study-level points and caveats: Baseline seropositivity occurred in only a handful of AZD1222 recipients.

A note on this clone: The antigen remains unidentified.

The data were produced by immunoSEQ multiplex PCR, yet TCRdb's version contains in-frame clones alone and is incomplete. The sample consists of about 130,000 clones, 75% to 90% of them appearing once. CDR1 and CDR2 from the germline V gene are SGDLS and YYNGEE. This CDR3 has 14 residues. The junction had 6 bases not matched to a gene; V was cut back by 3 bases and J by 6 bases. The receptor was derived from an adult in good health. The V and J genes are TRBV9 and TRBJ2-1; TRBD1 matches at 7 bases. This specimen was peripheral blood, taken on day 0 of AZD1222 vaccination. CDR3 sequence: CASSATGRSNEQFF. DNA for the CDR3: TGTGCCAGCAGCGCGACAGGGCGAAGCAATGAGCAGTTCTTC.